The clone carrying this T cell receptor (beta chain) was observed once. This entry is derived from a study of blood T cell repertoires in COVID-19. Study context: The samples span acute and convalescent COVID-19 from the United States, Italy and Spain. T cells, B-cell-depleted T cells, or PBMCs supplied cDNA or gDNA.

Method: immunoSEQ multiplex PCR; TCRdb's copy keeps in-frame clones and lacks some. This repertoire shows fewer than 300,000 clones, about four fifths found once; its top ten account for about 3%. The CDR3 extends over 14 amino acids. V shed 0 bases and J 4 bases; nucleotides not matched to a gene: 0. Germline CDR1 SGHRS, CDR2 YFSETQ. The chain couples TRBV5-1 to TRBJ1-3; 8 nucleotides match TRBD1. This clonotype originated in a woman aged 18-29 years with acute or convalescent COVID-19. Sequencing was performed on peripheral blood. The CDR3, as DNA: TGCGCCAGCAGCTTGGGGGACAGGGGAAACACCATATATTTT. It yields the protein CASSLGDRGNTIYF.